This T cell receptor beta chain was retrieved from a study of CD8 T cells in ankylosing spondylitis. Study-wide results and caveats: According to the report, clones linked to the disease were significantly enriched in matched synovial fluid samples taken from ankylosing spondylitis patients. Earlier literature documents some of the motif variants in reactive arthritis synovial fluid and blood. There was a TCR beta motif, made of several highly homologous variants, that appeared characteristic of ankylosing spondylitis blood.

The CDR3 is made up of 15 amino acids. V was shortened by 2 bases and J by 0 bases, with 9 bases between the two germline ends. Germline V lookup: CDR1 SGHTA, CDR2 FQGNSA. There are a few counts of this clonotype. What it binds is unknown. The authors made TCR beta libraries by quantitative 5'-RACE with molecular barcodes. TCRdb recomputed calls from the 5' RACE reads with MiXCR, one row per CDR3 protein. The sample has just over 300,000 distinct CDR3 sequences, around 21% seen once. The source of this sequence is a female donor with ankylosing spondylitis or in good health (not recorded which). The V call is TRBV7-2, the J call TRBJ2-3; a possible D gene is TRBD2 (6 bases). The material sequenced was blood, either unsorted or a sorted T cell fraction (not recorded which). DNA for the CDR3: TGTGCCAGCAGCTTAAGCGGGCTTAGCACAGATACGCAGTATTTT. Amino acids: CASSLSGLSTDTQYF.